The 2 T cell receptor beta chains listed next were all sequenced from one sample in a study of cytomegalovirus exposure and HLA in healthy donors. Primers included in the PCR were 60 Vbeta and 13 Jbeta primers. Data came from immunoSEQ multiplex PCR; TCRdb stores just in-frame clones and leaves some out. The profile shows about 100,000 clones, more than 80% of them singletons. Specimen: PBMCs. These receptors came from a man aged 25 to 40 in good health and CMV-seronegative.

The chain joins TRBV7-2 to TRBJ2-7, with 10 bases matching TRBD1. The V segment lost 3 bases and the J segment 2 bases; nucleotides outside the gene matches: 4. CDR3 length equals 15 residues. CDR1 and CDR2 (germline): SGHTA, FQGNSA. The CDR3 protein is CASSFDRGRPYEQYF. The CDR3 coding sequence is TGTGCCAGCAGCTTTGACAGGGGGCGCCCCTACGAGCAGTACTTC.

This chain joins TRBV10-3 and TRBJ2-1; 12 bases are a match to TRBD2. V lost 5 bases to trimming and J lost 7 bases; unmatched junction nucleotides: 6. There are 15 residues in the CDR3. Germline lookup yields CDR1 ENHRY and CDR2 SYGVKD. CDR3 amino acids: CAISRSTSGSNEQFF. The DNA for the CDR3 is TGTGCCATCAGTAGATCGACTAGCGGGAGTAATGAGCAGTTCTTC.